The sequence of this T cell receptor beta chain was determined in a study of post-analysis software for immune sequencing data. About the research overall: Included among the disease courses, which were recorded for the cohort, were relapsing-remitting, secondary progressive and progressive-relapsing multiple sclerosis.

Included in the TCR beta cDNA libraries were unique molecular identifiers. From around 1 to 10 million T cells, roughly 0.5 million cDNA molecules were obtained. TCRdb re-called the PCR reads through MiXCR, storing one row per CDR3 protein. Here the sample spans 700,000 to 900,000 distinct CDR3 sequences, roughly 50% being singletons. The CDR3 is made up of 19 amino acids. This clonotype was found once. The antigen is not known. At one boundary the junction diverges from the germline segment, which might be a read error. The study's findings and limits: Normalized Chao1 diversity in multiple sclerosis patients fell significantly below that of controls. Five or six TRBV segments appeared more often in patients than in controls, and TRBV5-6, TRBV5-1 and TRBV20-1 were among these.

This clonotype was sampled from a girl under 18 with multiple sclerosis. The V and J genes are TRBV12-3 or TRBV12-4 and TRBJ2-3; 9 bases line up with TRBD1. The sequencing input was blood. The DNA for the CDR3 is TGTGCCAGCAGTTTAAAGGCGGGGACAGGGAAGAGGAGCACAGATGCGCAGTATTTT. As protein: CASSLKAGTGKRSTDAQYF.